The T cell receptor beta chain described here comes from a study of T cell changes during pregnancy in multiple sclerosis. CDR1 and CDR2 from the germline V gene are SGHRS and YFSETQ. V was pared by 4 bases and J by 3 bases, with 8 bases between. The CDR3 runs to 12 residues. Clones were read by immunoSEQ multiplex PCR, and TCRdb kept only the in-frame ones, dropping some. The data contain some 64,000 clones, around nine tenths of them singletons. The sequenced sample was peripheral blood, obtained in the first trimester of pregnancy. The gene calls are TRBV5-1 and TRBJ2-7, with D unresolved. This clonotype was sampled from a female donor in good health, enrolled as a control in a pregnancy study. The CDR3 bases are TGCGCCAGCAGCACGGGTCTCTACGAGCAGTACTTC. It codes for CASSTGLYEQYF.